The 27 T cell receptor beta chains in this list originate from one sample, sequenced in a study of PD-1 blockade in classical Hodgkin lymphoma. Data came from immunoSEQ multiplex PCR; TCRdb stores just in-frame clones and leaves some out. This table holds about 13,000 clones, more than 80% found once. Time point: cycle 4 day 1 (C4D1), after less than 7 weeks of nivolumab. Each and every patient relapsed after autologous stem cell transplantation, and patients got differing brentuximab vedotin exposure. Sequences were derived from peripheral blood mononuclear cells (PBMCs), sampled before the fourth cycle of nivolumab. These receptors were taken from a human donor with classical Hodgkin lymphoma.

V and J are TRBV9 and TRBJ2-7; 7 bases line up with TRBD2. J lost 2 bases, V lost 0 bases, and 2 bases had no gene match. The CDR3 totals 14 residues. Germline CDR1 SGDLS, CDR2 YYNGEE. The CDR3 coding sequence is TGTGCCAGCAGCGTAGGCCGGGGGGCCTACGAGCAGTACTTC. Its protein is CASSVGRGAYEQYF.

The V call is TRBV30, the J call TRBJ2-2; a weak D match, TRBD1 (5 bases). The CDR3 is 13 residues long. The V gene's germline CDR1 is GTSNPN and CDR2 SVGIG (reference sequence). Trimming took off 4 bases at V and 8 bases at J, with 14 bases between the two ends. CDR3 DNA: TGTGCCTGGATGCGAGACAGTTTGGGGGAGCTGTTTTTT. This sequence encodes CAWMRDSLGELFF.

V gene TRBV9 combines with J gene TRBJ2-7; D might be TRBD1 (5 bases). Trimming took 0 bases from V and 0 from J, leaving 13 bases between them. The CDR3 consists of 16 residues. CDR1 SGDLS and CDR2 YYNGEE come from the germline V gene. The CDR3 protein is CASSVGANRISYEQYF. The CDR3 coding sequence is TGTGCCAGCAGCGTAGGAGCGAACAGGATCTCCTACGAGCAGTACTTC. Variable domain in full (rest from reference TRBV9 and TRBJ2-7): DSGVTQTPKHLITATGQRVTLRCSPRSGDLSVYWYQQSLDQGLQFLIQYYNGEERAKGNILERFSAQQFPDLHSELNLSSLELGDSALYFCASSVGANRISYEQYFGPGTRLTVT.

The chain links TRBV11-3 to TRBJ2-1; D possibly corresponds to TRBD2 (5 bases). Germline V gene lookup returns CDR1 SGHNT and CDR2 YENEEA. Trimming stripped 5 bases from V and 5 bases from J, with 10 bases between. The CDR3 sequence is 13 residues long. Written as DNA, the CDR3 is TGTGCCAGCAGCCGCGAGGGCCACAATGAGCAGTTCTTC. This codes for CASSREGHNEQFF.

The sample holds a few counts of this clone. CDR3 sequence (DNA): TGTGCCAGCAGCTTTCAGGGGGTATCCGAGGAGACCCAGTACTTC. It translates to CASSFQGVSEETQYF. V and J are TRBV7-2 and TRBJ2-5; 7 bases are shared with TRBD1. V was pared by 3 bases and J by 5 bases, with 9 bases of the junction left unmatched. Germline V gene lookup returns CDR1 SGHTA and CDR2 FQGNSA. This CDR3 has 15 amino acids.

This rearrangement joins TRBV9 to TRBJ1-2; D gene ambiguous. The length of the CDR3 is 13 residues. Germline V CDR1 and CDR2: SGDLS, YYNGEE. Trimming took 0 bases from V and 5 from J, leaving 8 bases between them. CDR3 sequence: CASSVVTGYGYTF. The DNA of the CDR3 is TGTGCCAGCAGCGTAGTAACCGGATATGGCTACACCTTC.

This chain uses TRBV28 with TRBJ2-2; D perhaps matches TRBD2 (5 bases). Trimming took 4 bases from V and 1 from J, leaving 16 bases between them. The CDR3 runs 17 residues. Germline-derived CDR1 and CDR2 are MDHEN and SYDVKM. The CDR3 nucleotides are TGTGCCAGCAGTTCCCCGCGCCAGCGGAAGAACACCGGGGAGCTGTTTTTT. Translation: CASSSPRQRKNTGELFF.

V gene TRBV29-1 combines with J gene TRBJ1-2; D is perhaps TRBD1 (5 bases). V dropped 5 bases and J dropped 4 bases, with 14 bases sitting between them. Germline loops: CDR1 SQVTM, CDR2 ANQGSEA. This CDR3 has 13 residues. This CDR3 is CSVISGGGYGYTF. The CDR3 nucleotides are TGCAGCGTTATTAGTGGGGGAGGCTATGGCTACACCTTC.

The V and J genes are TRBV30 and TRBJ1-5; D is possibly TRBD1 (6 bases). This CDR3 has 15 residues. Trimming left V 2 bases short and J 3 bases short, with 14 bases between. Germline V lookup: CDR1 GTSNPN, CDR2 SVGIG (reference sequence). The CDR3 DNA is TGTGCCTGGAGTACGGGACATTCCATCAATCAGCCCCAGCATTTT. Protein sequence: CAWSTGHSINQPQHF.

The chain links TRBV30 to TRBJ2-1, with D possibly matching TRBD2 (6 bases). The CDR3 loop spans 14 amino acids. Germline CDR1 and CDR2: GTSNPN and SVGIG (reference sequence). V was pared by 3 bases and J by 4 bases, with 13 bases between. The CDR3 sequence: CAWRGRGGYNEQFF. In DNA, the CDR3 is TGTGCCTGGAGGGGAAGGGGAGGTTACAATGAGCAGTTCTTC.

The chain joins TRBV4-1 to TRBJ1-6; D gene ambiguous. Germline assignment: CDR1 MGHRA and CDR2 YSYEKL. V was shortened by 0 bases and J by 0 bases, with 21 bases between the two germline ends. The CDR3 contains 21 residues. CDR3 in amino acids: CASSQDPPGPRRSSYNSPLHF. For the CDR3, the DNA is TGCGCCAGCAGCCAAGATCCCCCGGGCCCAAGGCGAAGCTCCTATAATTCACCCCTCCACTTT.

V is TRBV6-5 and J is TRBJ1-5; D uncertain. The CDR3 runs to 15 residues. The V end lost 0 bases, the J end lost 3 bases, and 9 bases lay between the germline ends. Germline-derived CDR1 and CDR2 are MNHEY and SVGAGI. The CDR3 DNA follows: TGTGCCAGCAGTTACTCAGGCAGGAACAATCAGCCCCAGCATTTT. Translation gives CASSYSGRNNQPQHF.

The rearrangement joins TRBV7-2 to TRBJ2-3; a possible D gene is TRBD2 (7 bases). V lost 1 base, J lost 4 bases, and 12 bases lay in between. This CDR3 region has 15 residues. CDR1 SGHTA and CDR2 FQGNSA come from the germline V gene. The CDR3 DNA is TGTGCCAGCAGCTTAGAGGGGGGGATCGCAGATACGCAGTATTTT. Translation: CASSLEGGIADTQYF.

The rearrangement uses TRBV9 and TRBJ2-7, with TRBD1 matching 9 bases. This CDR3 spans 15 amino acids. With V trimmed by 4 bases and J by 4 bases, 9 bases remained unmatched. Germline CDR1 is SGDLS and CDR2 is YYNGEE. In DNA, the CDR3 is TGTGCCAGCAGCCAAGCGACAGGGGGAGTGTACGAGCAGTACTTC. Its protein product is CASSQATGGVYEQYF.

This clone was counted only a few times. The chain joins TRBV10-3 to TRBJ1-5, with D possibly being TRBD1 (6 bases). V lost 0 bases and J lost 4, with 7 bases in between. CDR1 is ENHRY, CDR2 SYGVKD, per germline. The CDR3 sequence is 14 residues long. Here the CDR3 reads CAISESQGNQPQHF. Here the CDR3 DNA reads TGTGCCATCAGTGAGTCACAGGGTAATCAGCCCCAGCATTTT.

The chain couples TRBV7-2 to TRBJ1-6; D remains unclear. The CDR3 is 12 amino acids. V lost 5 bases and J lost 16, with 15 bases in between. Germline assignment: CDR1 SGHTA and CDR2 FQGNSA. Written as DNA, the CDR3 is TGTGCCAGCAGCCTGACGGAAAATAGGCTCCACTTT. This codes for CASSLTENRLHF.

The J gene is TRBJ2-7, the V gene TRBV4-2; D possibly matches TRBD1 or TRBD2 (6 bases each). Per germline, CDR1 LGHNA and CDR2 YNFKEQ. The CDR3 length is 17 residues. Trimming removed 4 bases from V and 4 bases from J, with 23 bases in between. CDR3 in amino acids: CASSPPPQGPGLYEQYF. Here the CDR3 DNA reads TGTGCCAGCAGCCCACCCCCCCAGGGGCCGGGACTTTACGAGCAGTACTTC.

This clone was counted between two and nine times. The chain uses TRBV4-1 and TRBJ1-2, with TRBD1 as a possible D gene (5 bases). CDR1 and CDR2 from the germline V gene are MGHRA and YSYEKL. V lost 0 bases, J lost 4 bases, and 15 bases lay in between. The CDR3 is 16 amino acids. The CDR3 nucleotides read TGCGCCAGCAGCCAAGATAGGGGCAGGGATGGCTATGGCTACACCTTC. The encoded protein is CASSQDRGRDGYGYTF.

This chain links TRBV7-3 with TRBJ2-5; D gene ambiguous. The V and J ends lost 1 base and 4 bases respectively, with 7 bases between them. This CDR3 spans 13 amino acids. From germline, CDR1 is SGHTA and CDR2 FQGTGA. The DNA for the CDR3 is TGTGCCAGCAGCTTAAGTCCACGAGAGACCCAGTACTTC. Amino acid sequence: CASSLSPRETQYF.

V gene TRBV30 combines with J gene TRBJ2-1; D gene unclear. Germline CDR1 and CDR2: GTSNPN and SVGIG (reference sequence). V lost 4 bases to trimming and J lost 0 bases, with 16 bases between them. The CDR3 sequence is 16 residues long. CDR3 region: CAWNPWTGRSYNEQFF. The CDR3 nucleotides are TGTGCCTGGAATCCTTGGACCGGCCGCTCCTACAATGAGCAGTTCTTC.

V is TRBV19 and J is TRBJ1-1, with a weak D call TRBD1 (5 bases). Germline loops: CDR1 LNHDA, CDR2 SQIVND (reference sequence). V lost 5 bases and J 5 bases, leaving 15 bases between the germline ends. This CDR3 spans 14 amino acids. The CDR3 nucleotides are TGTGCCAGTAGTTCAACTTGGGGCGAGACTGAAGCTTTCTTT. This translates into CASSSTWGETEAFF. The entire variable domain, with the rest obtained from reference TRBV19 and TRBJ1-1, is as follows: DGGITQSPKYLFRKEGQNVTLSCEQNLNHDAMYWYRQDPGQGLRLIYYSQIVNDFQKGDIAEGYSVSREKKESFPLTVTSAQKNPTAFYLCASSSTWGETEAFFGQGTRLTVV.

In its sample, this clone was seen a few times. This chain joins TRBV28 and TRBJ1-5; D is unresolved. V was trimmed by 6 bases and J by 0 bases, leaving 18 bases between them. The length of the CDR3 is 17 residues. CDR1 is MDHEN and CDR2 is SYDVKM in the germline V gene. The CDR3 coding sequence is TGTGCCAGCAGCCCCACCCCCGTCTCTCTTAGCAATCAGCCCCAGCATTTT. This codes for CASSPTPVSLSNQPQHF.

With respect to this clone: A read error is likely here: a far larger clone is one base away. V is TRBV14 and J is TRBJ2-7; D uncertain. From germline, CDR1 is SGHDN and CDR2 FVKESK. CDR3 size: 18 residues. The V end was cut by 0 bases, the J end by 2 bases, with 20 bases between. This CDR3 reads CASSQEVFRVIPPYEQYF. The CDR3 coding sequence is TGTGCCAGCAGCCAAGAGGTCTTTCGGGTCATCCCCCCCTACGAGCAGTACTTC.

V is TRBV1 and J is TRBJ2-7; the table gives TRBD2 as D, unverified against the DNA. TRBV1 is noted as a pseudogene. This CDR3 has 16 residues. Here the CDR3 reads CTSARSTAAPSYEQYF. The DNA of the CDR3 is TGCACCAGCGCCCGATCAACTGCGGCCCCCTCCTACGAGCAGTACTTC.

The rearrangement uses TRBV7-2 and TRBJ1-3; D gene unclear. This CDR3 region has 13 residues. V dropped 5 bases and J dropped 4 bases, with 9 bases sitting between them. Per germline, CDR1 SGHTA and CDR2 FQGNSA. The DNA of the CDR3 is TGTGCCAGCAGCCGTACCAGAGGAAACACCATATATTTT. Translation gives CASSRTRGNTIYF.

This clone was seen more than once but under ten times. V and J are TRBV27 and TRBJ1-6; 9 positions agree with TRBD1. The germline gives CDR1 MNHEY, CDR2 SMNVEV (reference sequence). CDR3 length: 15 residues. With 7 bases clipped from V and 4 bases from J, the junction kept 5 bases outside the gene matches. CDR3 nucleotides: TGTGCCAGCAAAGACAGGGGGGATTATAATTCACCCCTCCACTTT. It translates to CASKDRGDYNSPLHF.

Note on this clone: A much larger clone lies a single base off, so this may be a read error. The sample carries other DNA sequences with the same CDR3. The chain uses TRBV27 and TRBJ1-2; tentative D call: TRBD1 (5 bases). The CDR3 length is 17 residues. The germline V gene encodes CDR1 MNHEY and CDR2 SMNVEV (reference sequence). The DNA of the CDR3 is TGTGCCCGCAGTTTTAGGGCGGGGGGGGGAGCTAACTATGGCTACACCTTC. It codes for CARSFRAGGGANYGYTF.